The sequence of this TCR beta chain was determined in a study of CD8 T cells in ankylosing spondylitis. Study-wide results and caveats: Fewer than 10 highly homologous variants formed a TCR beta motif that appeared characteristic of ankylosing spondylitis blood. Within matched ankylosing spondylitis synovial fluid, disease-linked clones were reportedly significantly enriched. Previous work reported some of these motif variants in the synovial fluid and blood of reactive arthritis.

With regard to this clonotype: Its antigen is unknown.

Between the trimmed V and J ends, which lost 1 base and 5 bases, there was a span of 8 bases. Germline CDR1 reads MNHNS; CDR2 reads SASEGT. The CDR3 has 13 residues. 5'-RACE, quantitative and with molecular barcodes, yielded the TCR beta libraries. One entry per CDR3 protein, called by TCRdb with MiXCR from the 5' RACE reads. The sample records over 600,000 distinct CDR3 sequences, about 20% being singletons. The sequencing input was blood, either unsorted or a sorted T cell fraction (not recorded which). This chain uses TRBV6-1 with TRBJ2-5; unclear D gene. This TCR was sampled from a male donor with ankylosing spondylitis. The CDR3 loop is CASSEVYGETQYF. CDR3 DNA sequence: TGTGCCAGCAGTGAAGTCTACGGGGAGACCCAGTACTTC.